This TCR beta chain came from a study of T cells after yellow fever vaccination. On the study more broadly: Where fractions had low cell numbers, libraries were prepared from them with the SMART-Seq v4 Ultra Low Input RNA kit. Study outcomes and limitations: A large majority of primary-vaccination clones showed up again after the booster (96% CD4, around 90% CD8). The appearance of a small share of clonotypes in both CD4 and CD8 compartments was observed.

This clonotype was observed a few times. Its antigen is currently unknown. TCRdb analysed the 5' RACE reads with MiXCR anew, one entry per CDR3 protein. This table holds 500,000 to 650,000 distinct CDR3 sequences, 12% found once. This receptor was taken from a man younger than 45 who received the YFV17D yellow fever vaccine. The input for sequencing was PBMCs, taken on the day of the yellow fever booster vaccination.

The CDR3 region has the DNA TGTGCCAGCACCCCTGTTCCGGGACACACATACAATGAGCAGTTCTTC. It yields the protein CASTPVPGHTYNEQFF. V usage is TRBV6-2 or TRBV6-3 and J usage is TRBJ2-1; TRBD1 is a possible D gene (6 bases). CDR1 is MNHEY, CDR2 SVGEGT, per germline. The CDR3 covers 16 residues. V lost 7 bases and J 4 bases, leaving 20 bases between the germline ends.